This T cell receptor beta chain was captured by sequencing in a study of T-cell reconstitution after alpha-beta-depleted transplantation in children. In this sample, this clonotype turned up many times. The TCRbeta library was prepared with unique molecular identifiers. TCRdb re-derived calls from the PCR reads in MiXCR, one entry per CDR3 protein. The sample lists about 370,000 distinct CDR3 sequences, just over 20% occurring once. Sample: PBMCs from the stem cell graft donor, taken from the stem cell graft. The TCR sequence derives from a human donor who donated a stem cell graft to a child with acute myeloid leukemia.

The CDR3 loop is CSAVGQSSYNEQFF. CDR3 in DNA: TGCAGCGCCGTGGGACAGAGCTCCTACAATGAGCAGTTCTTC. J is TRBJ2-1 and V is TRBV29-1, with TRBD1 matching 7 bases. The CDR3 contains 14 residues. The junction had 6 bases not matched to a gene; V was cut back by 7 bases and J by 0 bases. Germline lookup yields CDR1 SQVTM and CDR2 ANQGSEA.